This entry lists 30 T cell receptor beta chains sequenced from one sample in a study of blood T cell repertoires in COVID-19. Some clones are missing from TCRdb's copy, which holds only in-frame ones; the method was immunoSEQ multiplex PCR. The table lists 150,000 or so clones, approximately 79% of them singletons. Input material: peripheral blood. The receptors were gathered from a woman older than 75 with acute or convalescent COVID-19.

The chain uses TRBV4-2 and TRBJ2-2; D ambiguous. V was cut by 1 base and J by 4 bases, with 10 bases left in between. Germline loops: CDR1 LGHNA, CDR2 YNFKEQ. This CDR3 region has 15 residues. The CDR3 nucleotides are TGTGCCAGCAGCCAAGGTTTAGCTCCCACCGGGGAGCTGTTTTTT. Its protein product is CASSQGLAPTGELFF.

This clone was counted between two and nine times. The chain has TRBV24-1 and TRBJ2-3, with 8 bases aligning to TRBD1. V was clipped by 1 base and J by 3 bases; unmatched bases: 8. The CDR3 is made up of 17 amino acids. CDR1 KGHDR and CDR2 SFDVKD come from the germline V gene. Written as DNA, the CDR3 is TGTGCCACCAGTGATTTTAAAGGACAGGGTGAGACAGATACGCAGTATTTT. Residues: CATSDFKGQGETDTQYF.

In regard to this clone: One junction end does not reproduce the germline sequence, and a read error may be involved. V usage is TRBV5-1 and J usage is TRBJ2-7, with 10 bases matching TRBD1. The germline gives CDR1 SGHRS, CDR2 YFSETQ. The length of the CDR3 is 12 residues. The CDR3 DNA follows: TGCGCCAGCAGCCAGACAGGGGGCGCCTTCAAGTTC. It translates to CASSQTGGAFKF. The full variable domain, completed using reference TRBV5-1 and TRBJ2-7, is KAGVTQTPRYLIKTRGQQVTLSCSPISGHRSVSWYQQTPGQGLQFLFEYFSETQRNKGNFPGRFSGRQFSNSRSEMNVSTLELGDSALYLCASSQTGGAFKFGPGTRLTVT.

In its sample, this clone was seen once. This rearrangement joins TRBV3-1 (or the pseudogene TRBV3-2) to TRBJ2-7, with D perhaps matching TRBD1 (6 bases). This CDR3 region has 18 residues. Deletions cut 2 bases from V and 2 bases from J, with 22 bases between. Germline V gene data show CDR1 as LGHDT and CDR2 as YNNKEL (reference sequence). In nucleotides, the CDR3 is TGTGCCAGCAGCCAATGGTCCGGGGCCAGGGGAAACACCTACGAGCAGTACTTC. Amino acids: CASSQWSGARGNTYEQYF.

The genes are TRBV9 and TRBJ2-3, with 8 nucleotides matching TRBD1. This CDR3 is built from 15 residues. V lost 3 bases, J lost 3 bases, and 6 bases stayed unmatched. Germline CDR1 SGDLS, CDR2 YYNGEE. The CDR3: CASSGSTGVTDTQYF. CDR3 DNA: TGTGCCAGCAGCGGCTCGACAGGGGTGACAGATACGCAGTATTTT.

The genes are TRBV7-9 and TRBJ1-2; D may be TRBD1 (6 bases). CDR3 length: 12 amino acids. The germline V gene encodes CDR1 SEHNR and CDR2 FQNEAQ (reference sequence). Trimming removed 4 bases at V and 8 bases at J, with 11 bases between. The CDR3 nucleotides read TGTGCCAGCAGCTCCACAGGGAACGGCTACACCTTC. As protein: CASSSTGNGYTF.

This clone occurred once. The chain employs TRBV19 and TRBJ2-2, with 9 positions matching TRBD1. Germline CDR1 and CDR2: LNHDA and SQIVND (reference sequence). V was pared by 3 bases and J by 5 bases, with 7 bases of the junction left unmatched. The CDR3 is made up of 16 amino acids. CDR3 coding DNA: TGTGCCAGTAGTATCTCAGGACAGGGGTGGACCGGGGAGCTGTTTTTT. This codes for CASSISGQGWTGELFF.

The rearrangement uses TRBV7-3 and TRBJ2-1, with 7 bases matching TRBD1. The CDR3 loop spans 15 amino acids. J gave up 1 base and V 2 bases, and 2 bases lay outside the gene matches. Germline values: CDR1 SGHTA, CDR2 FQGTGA. The CDR3 region is CASSLEQGSYNEQFF. The CDR3 coding sequence is TGTGCCAGCAGCTTAGAACAGGGGTCCTACAATGAGCAGTTCTTC.

The genes are TRBV28 and TRBJ1-4; TRBD1 aligns across 7 bases. Germline CDR1 is MDHEN and CDR2 is SYDVKM. This CDR3 region has 17 residues. V lost 3 bases, J lost 5 bases, and 12 bases stayed unmatched. Here the CDR3 reads CASSLNTNRGSNEKLFF. The CDR3 DNA follows: TGTGCCAGCAGTTTGAACACCAACAGGGGATCGAATGAAAAACTGTTTTTT.

This clone has a handful of counts. Here the CDR3 reads CASSPQGSYNEQFF. CDR3 nucleotide sequence: TGCGCCAGCAGCCCACAGGGGAGCTACAATGAGCAGTTCTTC. This sequence joins TRBV5-1 and TRBJ2-1; TRBD1 agrees at 7 bases. This CDR3 spans 14 amino acids. Per germline, CDR1 SGHRS and CDR2 YFSETQ. The J segment lost 3 bases and the V segment lost 4 bases, leaving 4 bases of the junction unmatched.

The CDR3 DNA reads TGTGCCAGCTCACCTAGGACTGGAGTTTATGAGCAGTTCTTC. Amino acid sequence: CASSPRTGVYEQFF. The rearrangement joins TRBV18 to TRBJ2-1; maybe TRBD2 (5 bases). The V end was cut by 3 bases, the J end by 8 bases, with 14 bases between. Germline V gives CDR1 KGHSH, CDR2 LQKENI. The CDR3 loop spans 14 amino acids.

The chain couples TRBV5-4 to TRBJ2-1, with 8 nucleotides matching TRBD2. Germline-derived CDR1 and CDR2 are SGHNT and YYREEE (reference sequence). J gave up 9 bases and V 4 bases, and 6 bases lay outside the gene matches. The CDR3 contains 13 residues. The CDR3 coding sequence is TGTGCCAGCAGCGCGCGGGAGGAGGGTGAGCAGTTCTTC. It translates to CASSAREEGEQFF. The full variable domain, in which reference TRBV5-4 and TRBJ2-1 provide the parts outside the CDR3, is ETGVTQSPTHLIKTRGQQVTLRCSSQSGHNTVSWYQQALGQGPQFIFQYYREEENGRGNFPPRFSGLQFPNYSSELNVNALELDDSALYLCASSAREEGEQFFGPGTRLTVL.

V gene TRBV30 combines with J gene TRBJ1-1, with 7 positions matching TRBD1. The CDR3 is 15 amino acids. Trimming removed 3 bases from V and 7 bases from J; junction bases left unmatched: 14. The germline V gene encodes CDR1 GTSNPN and CDR2 SVGIG (reference sequence). The CDR3 DNA follows: TGTGCCTGGAGACCCGTGGGACAGCTTTGGCTTGAAGCTTTCTTT. Amino acids: CAWRPVGQLWLEAFF.

V and J are TRBV10-2 and TRBJ2-1; the D gene is possibly TRBD1 (6 bases). The germline gives CDR1 WSHSY, CDR2 SAAADI. Deletions cut 3 bases from V and 15 bases from J, with 18 bases between. The CDR3 runs 13 residues. The CDR3: CASSDFIGQPMFF. CDR3 sequence (DNA): TGCGCCAGCAGTGATTTTATTGGACAGCCAATGTTCTTC.

The rearrangement joins TRBV5-4 to TRBJ2-3; the D gene is possibly TRBD1 (6 bases). This CDR3 has 13 residues. Per the germline V gene, CDR1 is SGHNT and CDR2 is YYREEE (reference sequence). V was cut by 2 bases and J by 5 bases, with 9 bases left in between. The CDR3 sequence is CASSFSGEDTQYF. In DNA form, the CDR3 reads TGTGCCAGCAGCTTCTCAGGGGAAGATACGCAGTATTTT. Complete variable domain (other parts from reference TRBV5-4 and TRBJ2-3): ETGVTQSPTHLIKTRGQQVTLRCSSQSGHNTVSWYQQALGQGPQFIFQYYREEENGRGNFPPRFSGLQFPNYSSELNVNALELDDSALYLCASSFSGEDTQYFGPGTRLTVL.

CDR3 nucleotide sequence: TGTGCCAGCAGTCCGGGACTAGCGGGGGCGAATGAGCAGTTCTTC. Translating gives CASSPGLAGANEQFF. The genes are TRBV6-5 and TRBJ2-1, with TRBD2 matching 14 bases. This CDR3 comprises 15 residues. The germline CDR1 and CDR2 sequences are MNHEY and SVGAGI. Unmatched junction bases numbered 4, after V lost 5 bases and J lost 7 bases.

The chain uses TRBV2 and TRBJ1-2; 10 nucleotides line up with TRBD1. V lost 6 bases to trimming and J lost 7 bases; unmatched junction nucleotides: 5. CDR3 length equals 13 residues. Germline V lookup: CDR1 SNHLY, CDR2 FYNNEI. CDR3 DNA: TGTGCCAGCAGCGAGACAGGGGGCCTTGGCTACACCTTC. Protein: CASSETGGLGYTF.

The rearrangement links TRBV6-2 or TRBV6-3 to TRBJ1-1; 8 positions match TRBD1. Trimming removed 2 bases from V and 2 bases from J; junction bases left unmatched: 7. Germline CDR1 MNHEY, CDR2 SVGEGT. The CDR3 spans 16 residues. The CDR3 sequence is CASSYPTGVGNTEAFF. CDR3 coding DNA: TGTGCCAGCAGTTACCCGACAGGGGTAGGTAACACTGAAGCTTTCTTT.

V is TRBV27 and J is TRBJ1-1; D not certain. Germline CDR1 reads MNHEY; CDR2 reads SMNVEV (reference sequence). This CDR3 spans 14 amino acids. V lost 2 bases and J 1 base, leaving 8 bases between the germline ends. CDR3 nucleotide sequence: TGTGCCAGCAGTTTAGACAACCCGAACACTGAAGCTTTCTTT. Its translation: CASSLDNPNTEAFF.

Here the CDR3 reads CASSYKAWEGQAPANYGYTF. In DNA, the CDR3 is TGTGCCAGCAGTTACAAGGCATGGGAGGGACAGGCCCCTGCTAACTATGGCTACACCTTC. The genes are TRBV27 and TRBJ1-2; 8 positions agree with TRBD1. V dropped 4 bases and J dropped 0; count of bases not matched to a gene: 19. The CDR3 sequence is 20 residues long. CDR1 and CDR2 from the germline V gene are MNHEY and SMNVEV (reference sequence).

This clone was seen only a few times. V usage is TRBV6-5 and J usage is TRBJ2-3, with a tentative D call TRBD1 (6 bases). V was pared by 3 bases and J by 6 bases, with 16 bases between. The germline CDR1 and CDR2 sequences are MNHEY and SVGAGI. The CDR3 is 15 amino acids. CDR3 sequence: CASSYSSHREDTQYF. CDR3 bases: TGTGCCAGCAGTTATTCATCACACAGGGAGGATACGCAGTATTTT.

The sample holds many counts of this clone. The chain couples TRBV2 to TRBJ2-3; D possibly corresponds to TRBD2 (5 bases). Trimming removed 10 bases at V and 0 bases at J, with 17 bases between. CDR3 length: 15 residues. Germline CDR1 and CDR2: SNHLY and FYNNEI. In nucleotides, the CDR3 is TGTGCCACTACCATGAGCGGATCTAGCACAGATACGCAGTATTTT. This encodes CATTMSGSSTDTQYF. Full variable domain (rest looked up from reference TRBV2 and TRBJ2-3): EPEVTQTPSHQVTQMGQEVILRCVPISNHLYFYWYRQILGQKVEFLVSFYNNEISEKSEIFDDQFSVERPDGSNFTLKIRSTKLEDSAMYFCATTMSGSSTDTQYFGPGTRLTVL.

The chain carries TRBV19 and TRBJ2-7; TRBD1 is a possible D gene (6 bases). The CDR3 totals 14 residues. The V end was cut by 3 bases, the J end by 1 base, with 10 bases between. Germline V gene lookup returns CDR1 LNHDA and CDR2 SQIVND (reference sequence). CDR3 amino acids: CASSINRESYEQYF. For the CDR3, the DNA is TGTGCCAGTAGTATTAACAGGGAATCCTACGAGCAGTACTTC.

V is TRBV28 and J is TRBJ1-2; D may be TRBD1 (6 bases). This CDR3 is built from 14 residues. Germline V CDR1 and CDR2: MDHEN, SYDVKM. Trimming took 2 bases from V and 3 from J, leaving 10 bases between them. The CDR3 loop is CASSLGGRDYGYTF. CDR3 DNA sequence: TGTGCCAGCAGTTTAGGGGGCAGGGACTATGGCTACACCTTC.

The chain carries TRBV4-1 and TRBJ2-3, with D possibly being TRBD2 (6 bases). Looked up from germline, CDR1 is MGHRA and CDR2 is YSYEKL. Trimming cost V 0 bases and J 2 bases, with 12 bases left between them. The length of the CDR3 is 16 residues. The CDR3, as DNA: TGCGCCAGCAGCCAAGAGAGAGCGGGCTACACAGATACGCAGTATTTT. It encodes CASSQERAGYTDTQYF.

CDR3 in amino acids: CSASLGNEQYF. The CDR3 DNA sequence: TGCAGTGCTTCCCTAGGAAACGAGCAGTACTTC. V gene TRBV20-1 combines with J gene TRBJ2-7; D gene ambiguous. The V and J ends lost 5 bases and 5 bases respectively, with 10 bases between them. The germline gives CDR1 DFQATT, CDR2 SNEGSKA (reference sequence). The CDR3 length is 11 residues.

The V gene is TRBV3-1 (or the pseudogene TRBV3-2), the J gene TRBJ1-6; TRBD1 agrees at 9 bases. CDR1 and CDR2 from the germline V gene are LGHDT and YNNKEL (reference sequence). V was pared by 6 bases and J by 5 bases, with 2 bases of the junction left unmatched. This CDR3 contains 14 residues. CDR3 region: CASRGQGDNSPLHF. Here the CDR3 DNA reads TGTGCCAGCAGGGGACAGGGCGATAATTCACCCCTCCACTTT.

In this sample, this clone turned up many times. This chain uses TRBV27 with TRBJ2-5; D is unclear. Trimming removed 4 bases from V and 7 bases from J, with 7 bases in between. Germline V gene lookup returns CDR1 MNHEY and CDR2 SMNVEV (reference sequence). The CDR3 contains 11 residues. The CDR3 DNA reads TGTGCCAGCAGTTCCTCAGGGACCCAGTACTTC. It is translated as CASSSSGTQYF.

The chain uses TRBV9 and TRBJ2-4; 7 bases fit TRBD2. With V trimmed by 4 bases and J by 7 bases, 8 bases remained unmatched. Germline lookup yields CDR1 SGDLS and CDR2 YYNGEE. There are 14 residues in the CDR3. The CDR3 sequence is CASSLSLAANIQYF. The CDR3 region has the DNA TGTGCCAGCAGCCTCAGCCTAGCGGCCAACATTCAGTACTTC.

The chain couples TRBV6-5 to TRBJ2-1, with a tentative D call TRBD2 (6 bases). Trimming shortened V by 7 bases and J by 4 bases, and 14 bases separated the two germline ends. The CDR3 length is 14 residues. Germline values: CDR1 MNHEY, CDR2 SVGAGI. The CDR3 protein is CASTSGSGYNEQFF. The DNA for the CDR3 is TGTGCCAGCACCTCGGGTAGCGGATACAATGAGCAGTTCTTC.